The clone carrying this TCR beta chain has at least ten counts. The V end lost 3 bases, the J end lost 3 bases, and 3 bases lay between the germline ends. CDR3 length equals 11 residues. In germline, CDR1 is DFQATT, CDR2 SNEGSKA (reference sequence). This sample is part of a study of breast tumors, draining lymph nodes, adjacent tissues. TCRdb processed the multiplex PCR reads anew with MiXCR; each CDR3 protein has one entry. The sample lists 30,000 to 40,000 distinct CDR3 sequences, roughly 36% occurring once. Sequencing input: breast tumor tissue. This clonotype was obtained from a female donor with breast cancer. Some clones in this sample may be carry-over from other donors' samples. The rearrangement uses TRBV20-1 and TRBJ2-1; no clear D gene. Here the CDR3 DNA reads TGCAGTGCTAGTAGCTACAATGAGCAGTTCTTC. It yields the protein CSASSYNEQFF.